A selection of T cell receptor beta chains follows, all from one sample in a study of blood T cell repertoires in COVID-19. Repertoires were generated with immunoSEQ multiplex PCR, while TCRdb's copy carries only in-frame clones and drops some. The repertoire has about 73,000 clones, about four fifths of them found once; the top ten carry 25% to 30%. Sequencing used peripheral blood. The receptors stem from a human donor in a cohort sampled during active COVID-19. Both conserved end residues are trimmed from each CDR3. Fields, in order: V gene, clone size, CDR3 length, CDR3 protein. Only some rows state a clone size, as once, few, many or a class for expanded clones.

v_call: TRBV7-9
clone_size: once
cdr3_length: 12
cdr3_aa: ASSTGLAGYEQY

v_call: TRBV9
clone_size: many
cdr3_length: 11
cdr3_aa: ASSVGTNYGYT

v_call: TRBV7-8
clone_size: few
cdr3_length: 16
cdr3_aa: ASSFPSGQGSYSYEQY

v_call: TRBV12-3/TRBV12-4
clone_size: .
cdr3_length: 9
cdr3_aa: ASSGVDEQY

v_call: TRBV5-6
clone_size: many
cdr3_length: 12
cdr3_aa: ASSWGTGGYEQY

v_call: TRBV18
clone_size: many
cdr3_length: 14
cdr3_aa: ASSPPGGSSYNEQF

v_call: TRBV4-3
clone_size: .
cdr3_length: 15
cdr3_aa: ASSQDPWRGHGDTQY

v_call: TRBV5-1
clone_size: .
cdr3_length: 13
cdr3_aa: ASSLTGLPEEKLF

v_call: TRBV21-1
clone_size: .
cdr3_length: 11
cdr3_aa: ASSRRTSGEQF

v_call: TRBV3-1/TRBV3-2
clone_size: .
cdr3_length: 16
cdr3_aa: ASSQDRGTPRSPGELF

v_call: TRBV19
clone_size: .
cdr3_length: 12
cdr3_aa: ASSIVQFDSPLH

v_call: TRBV14
clone_size: .
cdr3_length: 13
cdr3_aa: ASSPVGTGLYGYT

v_call: TRBV4-2
clone_size: .
cdr3_length: 12
cdr3_aa: ASSPGKGREKLF

v_call: TRBV7-3
clone_size: .
cdr3_length: 13
cdr3_aa: ASSLSGGPPYEQY

v_call: TRBV6-6
clone_size: .
cdr3_length: 13
cdr3_aa: ASIPEGTGSYEQY

v_call: TRBV7-3
clone_size: .
cdr3_length: 9
cdr3_aa: ASSAGTEAF

v_call: TRBV28
clone_size: .
cdr3_length: 12
cdr3_aa: ASTPGGVINEQF

v_call: TRBV6-5
clone_size: few
cdr3_length: 11
cdr3_aa: ASSRPGQGTAF

v_call: TRBV5-6
clone_size: few
cdr3_length: 12
cdr3_aa: ASSLAGGTYEQY

v_call: TRBV5-1
clone_size: .
cdr3_length: 13
cdr3_aa: ASRKPGQGYYGYT

v_call: TRBV7-9
clone_size: .
cdr3_length: 13
cdr3_aa: ASSYDSWRNQPQH

v_call: TRBV19
clone_size: .
cdr3_length: 12
cdr3_aa: ASSISYGVETQY

v_call: TRBV9
clone_size: .
cdr3_length: 14
cdr3_aa: ASSPEPQGSGNTIY

v_call: TRBV5-6
clone_size: once
cdr3_length: 11
cdr3_aa: ASSFWGGPKLF

v_call: TRBV7-8
clone_size: few
cdr3_length: 14
cdr3_aa: ASSSRDRDSNQPQH

v_call: TRBV18
clone_size: .
cdr3_length: 12
cdr3_aa: ASSRADLNTEAF

v_call: TRBV5-1
clone_size: once
cdr3_length: 14
cdr3_aa: ASSLYGGAMADTQY

v_call: TRBV9
clone_size: .
cdr3_length: 15
cdr3_aa: ASSARGQSSYNSPLH

v_call: TRBV9
clone_size: .
cdr3_length: 13
cdr3_aa: ASSVGTIGAYEQY

v_call: TRBV5-1
clone_size: few
cdr3_length: 12
cdr3_aa: ASSLGGFDYEQY

v_call: TRBV7-9
clone_size: .
cdr3_length: 11
cdr3_aa: ASSLVLSDTQY

v_call: TRBV15
clone_size: .
cdr3_length: 12
cdr3_aa: ATSRDRRTDWQY

v_call: TRBV11-1
clone_size: .
cdr3_length: 11
cdr3_aa: ASSFYREREAF

v_call: TRBV3-1/TRBV3-2
clone_size: .
cdr3_length: 12
cdr3_aa: ASSYGLAGVEQY

v_call: TRBV11-2
clone_size: .
cdr3_length: 13
cdr3_aa: ASSQTGTGSEKLF

v_call: TRBV24-1
clone_size: .
cdr3_length: 10
cdr3_aa: ATSDPGDTQY

v_call: TRBV7-2
clone_size: .
cdr3_length: 13
cdr3_aa: ASSLGLRGLGGYT

v_call: TRBV18
clone_size: once
cdr3_length: 11
cdr3_aa: ASSATGNYEQY

v_call: TRBV6-5
clone_size: .
cdr3_length: 12
cdr3_aa: ASSSGPRGDTQY

v_call: TRBV6-1
clone_size: .
cdr3_length: 15
cdr3_aa: ASSAGTGGSAKNIQY

v_call: TRBV7-8
clone_size: .
cdr3_length: 14
cdr3_aa: ASSSGQGADTGELF

v_call: TRBV9
clone_size: .
cdr3_length: 14
cdr3_aa: ASSVALGGHTGELF

v_call: TRBV2
clone_size: .
cdr3_length: 11
cdr3_aa: ASRKGQGSGYT

v_call: TRBV28
clone_size: .
cdr3_length: 13
cdr3_aa: ASSAQGLGSYEQY

v_call: TRBV6-5
clone_size: .
cdr3_length: 13
cdr3_aa: ASTAGSSGGGAQY

v_call: TRBV7-2
clone_size: .
cdr3_length: 14
cdr3_aa: ASSLAIGGGRDEQF

v_call: TRBV9
clone_size: .
cdr3_length: 16
cdr3_aa: ASSVEGTSGGTNNEQF

v_call: TRBV7-2
clone_size: .
cdr3_length: 12
cdr3_aa: ASSFPGQGKGYT

v_call: TRBV15
clone_size: .
cdr3_length: 12
cdr3_aa: ATSLRGGGETQY

v_call: TRBV4-2
clone_size: .
cdr3_length: 14
cdr3_aa: ASSHSAGGSYNEQF

v_call: TRBV4-1
clone_size: .
cdr3_length: 14
cdr3_aa: ASSQDGTGGVETQY